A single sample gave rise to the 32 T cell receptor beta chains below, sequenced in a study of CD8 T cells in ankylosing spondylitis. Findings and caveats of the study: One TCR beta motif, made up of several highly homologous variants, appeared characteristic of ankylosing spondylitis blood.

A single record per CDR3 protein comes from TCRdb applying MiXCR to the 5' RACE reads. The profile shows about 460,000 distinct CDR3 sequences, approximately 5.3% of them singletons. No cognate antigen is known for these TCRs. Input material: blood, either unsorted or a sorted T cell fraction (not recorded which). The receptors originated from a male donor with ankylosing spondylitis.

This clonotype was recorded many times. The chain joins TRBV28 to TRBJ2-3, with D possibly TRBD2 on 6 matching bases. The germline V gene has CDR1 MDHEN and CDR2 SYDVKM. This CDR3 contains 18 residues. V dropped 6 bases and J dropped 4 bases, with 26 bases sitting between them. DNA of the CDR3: TGTGCCAGCAGAGGTTCCCGAAGATCGGCGGGACCCTCAGATACGCAGTATTTT. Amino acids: CASRGSRRSAGPSDTQYF.

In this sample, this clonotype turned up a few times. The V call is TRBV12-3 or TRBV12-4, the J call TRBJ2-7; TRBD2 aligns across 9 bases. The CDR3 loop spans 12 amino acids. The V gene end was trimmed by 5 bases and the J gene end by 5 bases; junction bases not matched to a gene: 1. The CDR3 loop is CASSGLAHEQYF. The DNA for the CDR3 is TGTGCCAGCAGTGGACTAGCGCACGAGCAGTACTTC.

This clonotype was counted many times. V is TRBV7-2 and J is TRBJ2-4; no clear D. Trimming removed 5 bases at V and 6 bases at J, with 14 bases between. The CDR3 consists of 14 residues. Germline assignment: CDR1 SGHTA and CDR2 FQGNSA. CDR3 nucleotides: TGTGCCAGCAGCCCCCGATGGACCCTAAACATTCAGTACTTC. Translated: CASSPRWTLNIQYF.

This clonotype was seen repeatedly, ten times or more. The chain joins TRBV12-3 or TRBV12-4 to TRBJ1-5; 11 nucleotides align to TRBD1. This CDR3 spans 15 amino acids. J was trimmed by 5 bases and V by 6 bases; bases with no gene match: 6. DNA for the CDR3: TGTGCCAGCAGAACGGGACAGGGGGACCATCAGCCCCAGCATTTT. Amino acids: CASRTGQGDHQPQHF.

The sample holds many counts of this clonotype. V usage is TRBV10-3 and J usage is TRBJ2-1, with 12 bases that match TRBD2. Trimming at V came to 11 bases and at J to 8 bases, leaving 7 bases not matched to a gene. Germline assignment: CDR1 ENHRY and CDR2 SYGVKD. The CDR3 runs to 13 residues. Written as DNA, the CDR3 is TGTGCCGTAGGGACTAGCGGGTGGCATGAGCAGTTCTTC. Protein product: CAVGTSGWHEQFF.

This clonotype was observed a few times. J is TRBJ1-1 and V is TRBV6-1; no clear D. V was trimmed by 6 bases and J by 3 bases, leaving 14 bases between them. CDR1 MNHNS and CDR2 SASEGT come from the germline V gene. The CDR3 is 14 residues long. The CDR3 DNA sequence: TGTGCCAGCAGGGCGAGTGGCGGGGACACTGAAGCTTTCTTT. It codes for CASRASGGDTEAFF.

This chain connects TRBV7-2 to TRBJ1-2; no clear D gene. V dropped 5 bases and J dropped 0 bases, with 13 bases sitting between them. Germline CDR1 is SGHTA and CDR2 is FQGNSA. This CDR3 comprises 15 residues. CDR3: CASSRGRAANYGYTF. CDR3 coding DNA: TGTGCCAGCAGCCGTGGACGGGCTGCTAACTATGGCTACACCTTC.

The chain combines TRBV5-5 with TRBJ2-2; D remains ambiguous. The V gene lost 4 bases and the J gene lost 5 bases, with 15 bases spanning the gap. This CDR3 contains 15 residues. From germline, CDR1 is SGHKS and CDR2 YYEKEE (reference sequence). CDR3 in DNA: TGTGCCAGCAGCCGGGTTAATCCCGCGACCGGGGAGCTGTTTTTT. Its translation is CASSRVNPATGELFF.

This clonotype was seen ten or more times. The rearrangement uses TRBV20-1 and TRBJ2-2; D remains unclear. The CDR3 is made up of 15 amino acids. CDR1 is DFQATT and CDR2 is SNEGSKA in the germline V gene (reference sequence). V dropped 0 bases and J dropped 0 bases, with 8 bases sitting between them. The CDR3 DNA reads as TGCAGTGCTAGAGAGATCGGAGCGAACACCGGGGAGCTGTTTTTT. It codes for CSAREIGANTGELFF.

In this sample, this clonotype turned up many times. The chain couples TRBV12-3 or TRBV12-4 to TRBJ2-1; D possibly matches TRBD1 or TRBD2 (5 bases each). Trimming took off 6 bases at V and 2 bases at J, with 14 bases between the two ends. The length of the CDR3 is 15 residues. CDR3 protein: CASRVRVGAYNEQFF. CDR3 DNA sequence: TGTGCCAGCAGAGTCCGCGTGGGGGCCTACAATGAGCAGTTCTTC.

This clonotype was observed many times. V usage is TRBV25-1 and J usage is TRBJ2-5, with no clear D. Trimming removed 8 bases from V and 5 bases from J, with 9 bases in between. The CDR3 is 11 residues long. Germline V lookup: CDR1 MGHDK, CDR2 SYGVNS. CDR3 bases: TGTGCCAGCTATTCATCGGAGACCCAGTACTTC. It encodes CASYSSETQYF.

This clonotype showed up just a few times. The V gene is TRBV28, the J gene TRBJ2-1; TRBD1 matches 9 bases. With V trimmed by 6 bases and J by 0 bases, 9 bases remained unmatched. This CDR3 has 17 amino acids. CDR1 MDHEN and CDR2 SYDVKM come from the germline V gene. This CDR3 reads CASRGIGTGSSYNEQFF. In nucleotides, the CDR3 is TGTGCCAGCAGGGGTATTGGGACAGGGAGCTCCTACAATGAGCAGTTCTTC.

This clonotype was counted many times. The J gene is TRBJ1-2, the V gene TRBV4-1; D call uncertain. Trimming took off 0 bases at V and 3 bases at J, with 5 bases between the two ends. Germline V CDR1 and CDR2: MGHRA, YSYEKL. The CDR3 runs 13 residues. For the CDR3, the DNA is TGCGCCAGCAGCCAAGAAGGGCACTATGGCTACACCTTC. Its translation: CASSQEGHYGYTF.

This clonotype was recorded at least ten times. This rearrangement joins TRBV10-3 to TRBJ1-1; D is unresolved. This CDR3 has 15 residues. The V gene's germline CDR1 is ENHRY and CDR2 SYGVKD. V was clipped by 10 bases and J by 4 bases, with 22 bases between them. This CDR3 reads CATNPGYGVSTEAFF. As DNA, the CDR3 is TGTGCCACCAACCCGGGTTATGGGGTGAGCACTGAAGCTTTCTTT.

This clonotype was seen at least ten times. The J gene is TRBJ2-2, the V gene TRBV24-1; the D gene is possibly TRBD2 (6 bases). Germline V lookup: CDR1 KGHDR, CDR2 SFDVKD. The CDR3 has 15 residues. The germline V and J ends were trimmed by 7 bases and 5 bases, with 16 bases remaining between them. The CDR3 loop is CATRSEGSATGELFF. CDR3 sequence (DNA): TGTGCCACCAGATCGGAGGGGAGCGCTACCGGGGAGCTGTTTTTT.

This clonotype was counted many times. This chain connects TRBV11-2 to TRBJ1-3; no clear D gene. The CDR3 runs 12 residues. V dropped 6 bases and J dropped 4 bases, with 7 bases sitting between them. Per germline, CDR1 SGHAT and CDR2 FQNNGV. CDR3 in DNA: TGTGCCAGCAGAACCATGGGAAACACCATATATTTT. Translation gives CASRTMGNTIYF.

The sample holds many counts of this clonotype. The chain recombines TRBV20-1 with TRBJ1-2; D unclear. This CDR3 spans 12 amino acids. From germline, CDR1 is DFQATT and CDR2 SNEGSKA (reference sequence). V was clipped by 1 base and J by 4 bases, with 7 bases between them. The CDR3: CSARGESYGYTF. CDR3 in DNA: TGCAGTGCTAGAGGGGAGTCCTATGGCTACACCTTC.

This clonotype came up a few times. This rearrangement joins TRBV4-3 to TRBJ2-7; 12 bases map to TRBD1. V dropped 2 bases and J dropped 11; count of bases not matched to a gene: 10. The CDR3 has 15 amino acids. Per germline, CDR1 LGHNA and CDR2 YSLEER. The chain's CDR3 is CASSQSPGTGGAKYF. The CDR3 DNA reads TGCGCCAGCAGCCAATCTCCTGGGACAGGGGGCGCAAAGTACTTC.

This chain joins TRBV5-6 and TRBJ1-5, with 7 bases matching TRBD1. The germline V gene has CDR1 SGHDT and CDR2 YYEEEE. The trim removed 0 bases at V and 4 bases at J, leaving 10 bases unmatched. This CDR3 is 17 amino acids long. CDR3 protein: CASSLARSTGWNQPQHF. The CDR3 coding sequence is TGTGCCAGCAGCTTGGCCCGATCGACAGGGTGGAATCAGCCCCAGCATTTT.

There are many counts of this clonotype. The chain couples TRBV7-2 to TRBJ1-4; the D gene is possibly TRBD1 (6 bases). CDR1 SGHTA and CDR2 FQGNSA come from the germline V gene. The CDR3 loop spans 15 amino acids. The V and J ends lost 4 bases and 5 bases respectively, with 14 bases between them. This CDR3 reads CASSSTGTPNEKLFF. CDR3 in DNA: TGTGCCAGCAGCTCGACGGGGACACCAAATGAAAAACTGTTTTTT.

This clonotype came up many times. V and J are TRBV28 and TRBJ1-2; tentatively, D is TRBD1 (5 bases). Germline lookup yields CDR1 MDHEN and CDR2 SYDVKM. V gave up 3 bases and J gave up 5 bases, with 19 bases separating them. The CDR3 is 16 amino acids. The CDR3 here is CASSFGQGRGFYGYTF. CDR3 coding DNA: TGTGCCAGCAGTTTTGGGCAGGGCCGAGGGTTTTATGGCTACACCTTC.

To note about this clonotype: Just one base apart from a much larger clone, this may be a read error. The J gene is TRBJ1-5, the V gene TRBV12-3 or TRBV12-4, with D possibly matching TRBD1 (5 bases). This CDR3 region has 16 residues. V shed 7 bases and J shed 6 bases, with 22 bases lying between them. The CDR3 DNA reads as TGTGCCAGCACGCACACCAAGCAGGGAGTAAGTCAGCCCCAGCATTTT. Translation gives CASTHTKQGVSQPQHF.

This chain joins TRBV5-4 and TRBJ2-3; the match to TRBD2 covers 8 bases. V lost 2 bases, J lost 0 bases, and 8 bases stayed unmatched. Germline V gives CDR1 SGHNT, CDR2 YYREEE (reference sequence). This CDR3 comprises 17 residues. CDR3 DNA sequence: TGTGCCAGCAGCTTCCGGGGCGGGGGGCCTAGCACAGATACGCAGTATTTT. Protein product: CASSFRGGGPSTDTQYF.

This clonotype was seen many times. The CDR3 DNA reads TGTGCCAGCAGCCTAACCGGGACAGACTACGAGCAGTACTTC. This sequence encodes CASSLTGTDYEQYF. The gene calls are TRBV7-2 and TRBJ2-7; TRBD1 aligns across 7 bases. The germline CDR1 and CDR2 sequences are SGHTA and FQGNSA. J was trimmed by 3 bases and V by 5 bases; bases with no gene match: 7. The CDR3 contains 14 residues.

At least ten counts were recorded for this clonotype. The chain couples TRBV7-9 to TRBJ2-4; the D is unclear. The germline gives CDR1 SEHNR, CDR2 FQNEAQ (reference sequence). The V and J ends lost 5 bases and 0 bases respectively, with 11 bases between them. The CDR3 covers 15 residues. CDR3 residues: CASSRSVPAKNIQYF. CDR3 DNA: TGTGCCAGCAGCCGCTCTGTCCCAGCCAAAAACATTCAGTACTTC.

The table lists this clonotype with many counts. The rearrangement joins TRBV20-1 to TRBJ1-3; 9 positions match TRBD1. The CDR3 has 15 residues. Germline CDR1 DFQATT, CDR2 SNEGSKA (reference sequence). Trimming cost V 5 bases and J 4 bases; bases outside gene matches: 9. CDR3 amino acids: CSAGSGTGTGNTIYF. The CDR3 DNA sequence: TGCAGTGCTGGCTCCGGGACAGGGACAGGAAACACCATATATTTT.

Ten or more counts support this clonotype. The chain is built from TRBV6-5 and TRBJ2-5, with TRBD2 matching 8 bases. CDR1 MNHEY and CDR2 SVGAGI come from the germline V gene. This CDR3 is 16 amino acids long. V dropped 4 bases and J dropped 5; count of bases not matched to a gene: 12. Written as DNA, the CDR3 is TGTGCCAGCAGTTCCCCCGGGGGGGGGGCGGGTGAGACCCAGTACTTC. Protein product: CASSSPGGGAGETQYF.

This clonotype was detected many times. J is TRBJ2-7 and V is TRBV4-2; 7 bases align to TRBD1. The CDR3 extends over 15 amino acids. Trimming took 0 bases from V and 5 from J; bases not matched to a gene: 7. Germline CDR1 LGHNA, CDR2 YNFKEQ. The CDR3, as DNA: TGTGCCAGCAGCCAAGAACAGGGGATACTCCACGAGCAGTACTTC. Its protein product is CASSQEQGILHEQYF.

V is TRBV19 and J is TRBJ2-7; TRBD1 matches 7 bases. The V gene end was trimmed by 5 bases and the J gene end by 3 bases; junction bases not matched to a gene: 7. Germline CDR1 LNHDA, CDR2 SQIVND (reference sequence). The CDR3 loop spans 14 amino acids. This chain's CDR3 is CASSPADRLYEQYF. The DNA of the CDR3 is TGTGCCAGTAGTCCCGCGGACAGGCTCTACGAGCAGTACTTC.

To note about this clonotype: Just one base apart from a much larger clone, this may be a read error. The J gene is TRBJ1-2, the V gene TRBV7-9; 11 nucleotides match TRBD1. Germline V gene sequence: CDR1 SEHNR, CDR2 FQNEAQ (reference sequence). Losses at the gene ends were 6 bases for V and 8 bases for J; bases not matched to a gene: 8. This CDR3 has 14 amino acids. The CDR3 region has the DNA TGTGCCAGCAGACCTAGGACAGGGGGCGACGGCTACACCTTC. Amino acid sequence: CASRPRTGGDGYTF.

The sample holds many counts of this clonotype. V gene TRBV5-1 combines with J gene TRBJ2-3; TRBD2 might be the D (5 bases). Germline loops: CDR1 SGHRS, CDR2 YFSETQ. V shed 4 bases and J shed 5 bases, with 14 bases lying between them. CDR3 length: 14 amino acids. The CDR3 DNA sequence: TGCGCCAGCAGCCCCAGGACTTTACTAGATACGCAGTATTTT. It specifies CASSPRTLLDTQYF.

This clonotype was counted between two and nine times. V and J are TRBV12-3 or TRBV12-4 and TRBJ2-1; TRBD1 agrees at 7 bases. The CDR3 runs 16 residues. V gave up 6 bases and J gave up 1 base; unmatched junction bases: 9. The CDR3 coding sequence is TGTGCCAGCAGCCGGTGGACAGGCGGTTCCTACAATGAGCAGTTCTTC. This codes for CASSRWTGGSYNEQFF.